This entry features one TCR beta chain sequence. The record originates from a study of shared clonotypes between healthy human individuals. Sequenced by immunoSEQ multiplex PCR; TCRdb stores in-frame clones only, minus some. The repertoire holds over 1.5 million clones, with approximately 98% as singletons. What was sequenced was naive CD4+ T cells sorted from blood. Described subset: CD45RA+ positively selected. The clonotype was recovered from a young man in good health.

Written as DNA, the CDR3 is TGCGCCAGCGCTACAGGGGCTGGCTACGAGCAGTACTTC. Its translation: CASATGAGYEQYF. J is TRBJ2-7 and V is TRBV5-1, with 7 bases that match TRBD1. The CDR3 extends over 13 amino acids. After removal of 7 bases from V and 3 bases from J, the junction contained 7 bases not matched to a gene. The V gene's germline CDR1 is SGHRS and CDR2 YFSETQ.